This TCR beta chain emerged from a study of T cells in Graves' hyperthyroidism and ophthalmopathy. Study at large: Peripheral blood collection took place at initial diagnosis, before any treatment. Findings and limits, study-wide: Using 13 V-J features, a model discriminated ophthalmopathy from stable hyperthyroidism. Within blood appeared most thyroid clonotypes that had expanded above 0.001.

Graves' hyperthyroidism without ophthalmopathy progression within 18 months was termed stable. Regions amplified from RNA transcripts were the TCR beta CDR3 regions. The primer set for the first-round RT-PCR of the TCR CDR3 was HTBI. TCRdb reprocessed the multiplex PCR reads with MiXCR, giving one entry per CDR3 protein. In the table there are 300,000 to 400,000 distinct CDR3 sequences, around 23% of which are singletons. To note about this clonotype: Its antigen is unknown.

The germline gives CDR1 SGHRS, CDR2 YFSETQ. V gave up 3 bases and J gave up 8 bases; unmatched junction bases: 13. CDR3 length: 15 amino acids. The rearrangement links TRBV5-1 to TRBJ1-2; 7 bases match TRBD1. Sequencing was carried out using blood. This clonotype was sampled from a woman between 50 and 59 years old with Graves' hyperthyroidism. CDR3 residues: CASSSNRGLRRGYTF. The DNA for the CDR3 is TGCGCCAGCAGCTCCAACAGGGGCCTAAGGAGAGGCTACACCTTC. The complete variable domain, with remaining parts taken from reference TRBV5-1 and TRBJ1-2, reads KAGVTQTPRYLIKTRGQQVTLSCSPISGHRSVSWYQQTPGQGLQFLFEYFSETQRNKGNFPGRFSGRQFSNSRSEMNVSTLELGDSALYLCASSSNRGLRRGYTFGSGTRLTVV.